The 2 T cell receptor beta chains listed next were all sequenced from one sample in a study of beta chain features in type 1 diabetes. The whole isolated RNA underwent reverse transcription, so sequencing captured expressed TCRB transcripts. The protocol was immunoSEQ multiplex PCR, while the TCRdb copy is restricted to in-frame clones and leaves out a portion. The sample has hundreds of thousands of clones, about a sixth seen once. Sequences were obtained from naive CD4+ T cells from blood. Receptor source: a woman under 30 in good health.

Here the CDR3 DNA reads TGTGCCAGCAGTTATAGCGGGAGGAGGCGGGAGACCCAGTACTTC. Translating gives CASSYSGRRRETQYF. J is TRBJ2-5 and V is TRBV7-9, with TRBD2 matching over 10 bases. J was trimmed by 5 bases and V by 6 bases; bases with no gene match: 9. The CDR3 extends over 15 amino acids. Germline-derived CDR1 and CDR2 are SEHNR and FQNEAQ (reference sequence).

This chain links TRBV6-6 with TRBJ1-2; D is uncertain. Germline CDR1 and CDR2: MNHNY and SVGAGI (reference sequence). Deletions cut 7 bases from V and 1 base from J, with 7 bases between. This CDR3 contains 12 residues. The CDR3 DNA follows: TGTGCCAGCAACGAACTTAACTATGGCTACACCTTC. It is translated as CASNELNYGYTF.